This TCR beta chain was obtained from a study of T cell responses to AZD1222 COVID-19 vaccine (dated by TCRdb to about 2021). Broadly, across the study: AZD1222 recipients with second doses at about 4 weeks or about 12 weeks were pooled, because spike-specific TCR depth and breadth did not differ between schedules. TCR sequencing covered some 250 trial participants: 207 given two doses of AZD1222 and some 25 given two doses of MenACWY control vaccine. Trial participants were enrolled into age subgroups of 18-55, 56-69 and 70-plus years, which contained approximately 150, 28 and 58 TCR-sequenced participants, respectively. The research as a whole found: In the small 56-69-year group, the increase in depth fell short of significance, most likely because of low power. Participants were mostly white British and included more females than males, and it was suggested by the authors that clonal diversity may have been underestimated. No day 14 peak-response samples were available, so repertoires were characterized only after the peak T cell response. Conclusions about previously exposed vaccinees are limited because only five to seven AZD1222 recipients were SARS-CoV-2 seropositive at baseline. Epitopes outside the regions mutated in the B.1.351 and B.1.1.7 variants were reportedly recognized by nearly half of the unique spike-specific TCRs. After two AZD1222 doses, spike-specific TCR breadth and depth were significantly higher than at day 0 and than in MenACWY recipients. The whole spike protein was spanned by vaccine-associated CD4 TCRs, and dominant responses were seen in regions 160-218 and 743-854.

Concerning this clone itself: What this receptor recognizes is not known. Base quality data are lacking; no much larger clone is found one base away.

The CDR3 starts with the cysteine, ends with the phenylalanine, and has 13 residues. The entry retains the CDR3 DNA only, 39 bases that are in frame from base 1. The germline V gene sets CDR1 to LGHNT and CDR2 to FRNRAP. V is shortened by 3 bases, J by 6 bases, and the region joining them spans 11 bases. The CDR3 regions of human TCRbeta chains were analyzed by immunosequencing. On the authors' methods: TCRs in the repertoires were matched against a reference library of SARS-CoV-2-specific TCRs that had been generated with the MIRA antigen-specificity platform. Breadth was defined as the fraction of unique TCRs that were SARS-CoV-2-associated, and depth was defined as the fraction of total T cells that were SARS-CoV-2-associated. Each spike-specific TCR was assigned to its reactive spike region and to a CD4 or CD8 class using the MIRA data. Log10-transformed breadth and depth values were compared by one-way ANOVA with Sidak's multiple comparisons tests. This immuneACCESS table, as held by TCRdb, lists in-frame sequences with V and J called but not all clones. Of the missing ones, under half trace to an unresolved V gene in checked studies; the others have no known cause. D and trimming were read from the DNA, whereas the V and J calls and clone size are those reported in that table. The sample includes approximately 140,000 clones, with 90% observed a single time. Of the sample, roughly 3.2% is held by the ten largest clones.

What the time point label conveys for this sample: baseline before first vaccination. Vaccinee samples came from UK trials COV001 and COV002, including a single-blind randomized controlled phase 2/3 trial of AZD1222 (ChAdOx1 nCoV-19) in healthy adults. Trial participant PBMC samples were collected at day 0 and day 28 after the second dose for TCRbeta chain sequencing. The V and J genes are TRBV12-5 and TRBJ1-1; the D segment cannot be called with confidence. The sequence came from an adult in good health. Sequencing was performed on peripheral blood, taken on day 0 of AZD1222 vaccination. The CDR3 in this case is CASGFFSSSEAFF. In nucleotide form, the sequence is TGTGCTAGTGGTTTTTTTTCAAGTTCTGAAGCTTTCTTT.